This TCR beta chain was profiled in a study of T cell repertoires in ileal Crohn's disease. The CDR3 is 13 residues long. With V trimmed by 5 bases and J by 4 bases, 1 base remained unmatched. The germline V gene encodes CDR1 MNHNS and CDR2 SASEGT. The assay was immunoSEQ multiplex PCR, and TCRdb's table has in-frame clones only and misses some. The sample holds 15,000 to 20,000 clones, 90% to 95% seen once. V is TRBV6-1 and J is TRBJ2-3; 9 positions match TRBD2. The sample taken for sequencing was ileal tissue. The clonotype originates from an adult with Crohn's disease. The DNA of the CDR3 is TGTGCCAGCAGTAGCGGGGGGCCAGATACGCAGTATTTT. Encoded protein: CASSSGGPDTQYF.